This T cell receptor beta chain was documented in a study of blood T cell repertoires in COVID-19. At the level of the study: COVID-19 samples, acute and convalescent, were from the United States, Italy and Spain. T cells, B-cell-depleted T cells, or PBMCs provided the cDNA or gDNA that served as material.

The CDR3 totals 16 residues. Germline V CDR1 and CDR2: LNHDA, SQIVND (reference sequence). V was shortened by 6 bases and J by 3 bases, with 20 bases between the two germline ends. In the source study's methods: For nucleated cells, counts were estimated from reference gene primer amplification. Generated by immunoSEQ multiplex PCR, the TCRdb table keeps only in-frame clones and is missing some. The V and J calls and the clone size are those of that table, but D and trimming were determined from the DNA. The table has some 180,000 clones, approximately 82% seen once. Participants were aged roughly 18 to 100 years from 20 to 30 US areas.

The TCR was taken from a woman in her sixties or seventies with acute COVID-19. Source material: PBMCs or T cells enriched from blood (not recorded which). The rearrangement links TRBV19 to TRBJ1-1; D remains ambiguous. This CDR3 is CASSPEVPPADTEAFF. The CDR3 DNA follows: TGTGCCAGTAGCCCGGAGGTTCCCCCGGCGGACACTGAAGCTTTCTTT.